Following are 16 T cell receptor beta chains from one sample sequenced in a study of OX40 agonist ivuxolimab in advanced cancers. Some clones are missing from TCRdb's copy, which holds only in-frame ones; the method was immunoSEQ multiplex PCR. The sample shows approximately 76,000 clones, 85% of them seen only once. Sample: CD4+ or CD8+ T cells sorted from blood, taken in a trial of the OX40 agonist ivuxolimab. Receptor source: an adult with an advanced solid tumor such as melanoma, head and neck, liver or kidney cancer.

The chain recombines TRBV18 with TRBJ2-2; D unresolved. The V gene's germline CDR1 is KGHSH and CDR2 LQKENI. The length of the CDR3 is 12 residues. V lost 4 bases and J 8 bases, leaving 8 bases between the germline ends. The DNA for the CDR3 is TGTGCCAGCTCACAACTCGAGGGGGAGCTGTTTTTT. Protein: CASSQLEGELFF.

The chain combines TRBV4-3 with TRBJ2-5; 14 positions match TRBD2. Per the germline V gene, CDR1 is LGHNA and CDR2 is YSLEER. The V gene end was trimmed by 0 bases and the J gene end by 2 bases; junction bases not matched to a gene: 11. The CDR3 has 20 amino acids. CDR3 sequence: CASSQDVLRTSGGRQETQYF. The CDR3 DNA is TGCGCCAGCAGCCAAGATGTGCTTAGGACTAGCGGGGGGAGACAAGAGACCCAGTACTTC.

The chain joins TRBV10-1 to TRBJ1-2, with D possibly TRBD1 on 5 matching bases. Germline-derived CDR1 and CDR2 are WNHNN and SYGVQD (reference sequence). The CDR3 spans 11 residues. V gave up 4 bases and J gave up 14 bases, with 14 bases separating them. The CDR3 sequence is CASSGGVARTF. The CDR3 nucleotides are TGCGCCAGCAGTGGAGGGGTTGCGAGGACCTTC.

The CDR3 is CSVGFKQGLAEAFF. The CDR3 coding sequence is TGCAGCGTTGGGTTTAAACAGGGTTTGGCTGAAGCTTTCTTT. The rearrangement joins TRBV29-1 to TRBJ1-1; maybe TRBD1 (6 bases). V was pared by 4 bases and J by 6 bases, with 18 bases between. Germline loops: CDR1 SQVTM, CDR2 ANQGSEA. CDR3 length: 14 amino acids. Combining the CDR3 with reference TRBV29-1 and TRBJ1-1 gives the whole variable domain SAVISQKPSRDICQRGTSLTIQCQVDSQVTMMFWYRQQPGQSLTLIATANQGSEATYESGFVIDKFPISRPNLTFSTLTVSNMSPEDSSIYLCSVGFKQGLAEAFFGQGTRLTVV.

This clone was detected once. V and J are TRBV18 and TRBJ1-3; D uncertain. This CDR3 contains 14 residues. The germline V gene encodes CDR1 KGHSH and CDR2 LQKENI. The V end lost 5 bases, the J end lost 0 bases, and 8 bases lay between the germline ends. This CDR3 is CASSTTDSGNTIYF. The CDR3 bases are TGTGCCAGCTCAACGACGGACTCTGGAAACACCATATATTTT.

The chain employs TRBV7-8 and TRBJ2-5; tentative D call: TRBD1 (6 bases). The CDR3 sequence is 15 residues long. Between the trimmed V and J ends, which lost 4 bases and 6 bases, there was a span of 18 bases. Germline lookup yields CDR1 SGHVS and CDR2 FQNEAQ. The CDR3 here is CASSSPFRQGKTQYF. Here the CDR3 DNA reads TGTGCCAGCAGCTCACCATTCCGCCAGGGGAAGACCCAGTACTTC.

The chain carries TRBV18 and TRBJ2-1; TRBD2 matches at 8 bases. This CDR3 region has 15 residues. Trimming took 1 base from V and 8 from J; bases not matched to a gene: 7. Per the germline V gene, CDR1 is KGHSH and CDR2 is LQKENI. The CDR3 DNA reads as TGTGCCAGCTCACCACGAAGCGGGGGAGGCGATGAGCAGTTCTTC. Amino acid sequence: CASSPRSGGGDEQFF.

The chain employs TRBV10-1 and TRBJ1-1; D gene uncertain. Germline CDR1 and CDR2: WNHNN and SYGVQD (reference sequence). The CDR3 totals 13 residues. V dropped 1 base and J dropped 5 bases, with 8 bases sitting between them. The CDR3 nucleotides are TGCGCCAGCAGTGAGTGTTATGTGACTGAAGCTTTCTTT. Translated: CASSECYVTEAFF.

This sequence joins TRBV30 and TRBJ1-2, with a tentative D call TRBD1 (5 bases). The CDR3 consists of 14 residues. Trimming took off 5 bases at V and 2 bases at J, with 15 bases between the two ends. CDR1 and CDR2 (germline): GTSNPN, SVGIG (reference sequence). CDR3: CAWVRPGLNYGYTF. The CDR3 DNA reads TGTGCCTGGGTTCGACCGGGACTGAACTATGGCTACACCTTC.

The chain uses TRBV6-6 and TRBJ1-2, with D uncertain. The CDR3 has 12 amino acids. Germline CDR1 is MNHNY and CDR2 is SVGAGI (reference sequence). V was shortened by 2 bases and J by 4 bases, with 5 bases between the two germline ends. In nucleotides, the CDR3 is TGTGCCAGCAGTTACCAGTCCTATGGCTACACCTTC. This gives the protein CASSYQSYGYTF.

CDR3 region: CASSESERHNNSPLHF. CDR3 DNA: TGCGCCAGCAGTGAGTCGGAGCGACATAATAATTCACCCCTCCACTTT. The rearrangement links TRBV10-1 to TRBJ1-6; unclear D gene. The CDR3 consists of 16 residues. Germline V lookup: CDR1 WNHNN, CDR2 SYGVQD (reference sequence). Trimming left V 0 bases short and J 5 bases short, with 11 bases between.

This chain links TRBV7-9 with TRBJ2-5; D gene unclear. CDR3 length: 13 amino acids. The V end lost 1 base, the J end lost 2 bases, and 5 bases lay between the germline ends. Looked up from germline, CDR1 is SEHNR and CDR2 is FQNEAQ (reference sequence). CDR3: CASSLVGQETQYF. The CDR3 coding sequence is TGTGCCAGCAGCTTAGTGGGTCAAGAGACCCAGTACTTC.

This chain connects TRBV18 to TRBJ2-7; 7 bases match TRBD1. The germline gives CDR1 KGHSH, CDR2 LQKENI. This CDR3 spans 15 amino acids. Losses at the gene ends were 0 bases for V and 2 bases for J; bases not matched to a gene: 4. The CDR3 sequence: CASSPPGQLTYEQYF. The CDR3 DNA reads TGTGCCAGCTCACCACCGGGACAGTTAACCTACGAGCAGTACTTC. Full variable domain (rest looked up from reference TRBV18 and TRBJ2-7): NAGVMQNPRHLVRRRGQEARLRCSPMKGHSHVYWYRQLPEEGLKFMVYLQKENIIDESGMPKERFSAEFPKEGPSILRIQQVVRGDSAAYFCASSPPGQLTYEQYFGPGTRLTVT.

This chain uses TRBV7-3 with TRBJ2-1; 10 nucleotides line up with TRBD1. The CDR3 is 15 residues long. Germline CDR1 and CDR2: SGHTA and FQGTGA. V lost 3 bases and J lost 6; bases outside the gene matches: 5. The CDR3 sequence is CASSLGQGLSNEQFF. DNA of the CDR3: TGTGCCAGCAGCTTGGGACAGGGGTTGAGCAATGAGCAGTTCTTC. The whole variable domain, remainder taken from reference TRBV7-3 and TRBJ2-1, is GAGVSQTPSNKVTEKGKYVELRCDPISGHTALYWYRQSLGQGPEFLIYFQGTGAADDSGLPNDRFFAVRPEGSVSTLKIQRTERGDSAVYLCASSLGQGLSNEQFFGPGTRLTVL.

As DNA, the CDR3 is TGTGCCAGCAGCTTAGTTTCGGGACCGGGAGAGACCCAGTACTTC. Its translation is CASSLVSGPGETQYF. This chain uses TRBV7-2 with TRBJ2-5, with D possibly called TRBD1 or TRBD2 (5 bases each). There are 15 residues in the CDR3. Trimming took off 1 base at V and 4 bases at J, with 13 bases between the two ends. Germline CDR1 is SGHTA and CDR2 is FQGNSA.

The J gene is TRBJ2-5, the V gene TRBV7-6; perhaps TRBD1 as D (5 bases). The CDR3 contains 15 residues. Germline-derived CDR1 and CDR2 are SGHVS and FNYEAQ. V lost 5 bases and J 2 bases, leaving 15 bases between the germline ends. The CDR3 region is CASSPPKGIQETQYF. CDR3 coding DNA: TGTGCCAGCAGCCCACCCAAGGGGATTCAAGAGACCCAGTACTTC. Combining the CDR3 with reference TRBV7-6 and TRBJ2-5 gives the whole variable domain GAGVSQSPRYKVTKRGQDVALRCDPISGHVSLYWYRQALGQGPEFLTYFNYEAQQDKSGLPNDRFSAERPEGSISTLTIQRTEQRDSAMYRCASSPPKGIQETQYFGPGTRLLVL.